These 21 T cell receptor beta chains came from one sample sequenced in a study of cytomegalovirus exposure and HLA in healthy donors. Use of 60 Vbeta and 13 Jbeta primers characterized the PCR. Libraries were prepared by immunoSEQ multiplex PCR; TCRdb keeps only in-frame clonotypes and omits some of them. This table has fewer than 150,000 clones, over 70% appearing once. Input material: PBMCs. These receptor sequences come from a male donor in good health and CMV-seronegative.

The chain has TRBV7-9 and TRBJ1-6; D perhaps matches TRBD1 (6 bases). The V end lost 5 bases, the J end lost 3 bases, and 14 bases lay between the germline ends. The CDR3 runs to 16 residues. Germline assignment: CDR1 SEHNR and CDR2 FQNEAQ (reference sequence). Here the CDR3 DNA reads TGTGCCAGCAGCCAAAACAGGGTCGACTATAATTCACCCCTCCACTTT. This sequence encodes CASSQNRVDYNSPLHF.

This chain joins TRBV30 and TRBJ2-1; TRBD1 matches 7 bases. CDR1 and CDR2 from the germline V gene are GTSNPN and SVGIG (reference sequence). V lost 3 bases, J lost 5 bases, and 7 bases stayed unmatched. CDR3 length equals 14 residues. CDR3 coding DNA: TGTGCCTGGAGGGCCTCGGGACAGCACAATGAGCAGTTCTTC. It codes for CAWRASGQHNEQFF.

CDR3: CASSYSITDAGNTIYF. CDR3 DNA sequence: TGTGCCAGCAGTTACTCGATCACAGATGCGGGAAACACCATATATTTT. The rearrangement links TRBV6-5 to TRBJ1-3; D is uncertain. Trimming stripped 0 bases from V and 4 bases from J, with 13 bases between. This CDR3 is built from 16 residues. Germline lookup yields CDR1 MNHEY and CDR2 SVGAGI.

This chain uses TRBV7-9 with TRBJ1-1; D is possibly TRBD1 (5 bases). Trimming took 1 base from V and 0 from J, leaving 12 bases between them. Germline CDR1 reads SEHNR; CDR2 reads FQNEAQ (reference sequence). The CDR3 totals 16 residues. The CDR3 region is CASSLGDLGMNTEAFF. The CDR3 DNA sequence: TGTGCCAGCAGCTTAGGGGACTTGGGCATGAACACTGAAGCTTTCTTT.

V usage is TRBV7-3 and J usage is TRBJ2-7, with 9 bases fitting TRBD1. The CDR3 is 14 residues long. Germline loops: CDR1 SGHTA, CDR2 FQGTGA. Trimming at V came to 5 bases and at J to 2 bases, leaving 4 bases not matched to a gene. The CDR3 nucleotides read TGTGCCAGCAGCCGTGACAGGGGGACCTACGAGCAGTACTTC. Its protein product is CASSRDRGTYEQYF.

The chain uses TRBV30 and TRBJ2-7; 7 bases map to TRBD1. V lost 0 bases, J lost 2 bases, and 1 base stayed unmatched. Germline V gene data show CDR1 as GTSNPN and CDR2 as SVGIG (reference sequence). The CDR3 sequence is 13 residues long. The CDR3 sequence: CAWSVDRAYEQYF. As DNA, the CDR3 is TGTGCCTGGAGTGTCGACAGGGCCTACGAGCAGTACTTC.

The CDR3 here is CASSKKTGFDTEAFF. CDR3 in DNA: TGCGCCAGCTCAAAAAAGACAGGGTTCGACACTGAAGCTTTCTTT. The chain is built from TRBV5-1 and TRBJ1-1, with 7 bases lining up with TRBD1. The junction had 12 bases not matched to a gene; V was cut back by 7 bases and J by 3 bases. Germline V CDR1 and CDR2: SGHRS, YFSETQ. The CDR3 loop spans 15 amino acids.

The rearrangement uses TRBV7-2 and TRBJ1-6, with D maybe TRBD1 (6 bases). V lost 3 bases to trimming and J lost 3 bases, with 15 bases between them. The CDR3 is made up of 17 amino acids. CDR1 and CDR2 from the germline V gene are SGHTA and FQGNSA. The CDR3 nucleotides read TGTGCCAGCAGCTTTGATCAGGGGCAGAACTATAATTCACCCCTCCACTTT. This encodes CASSFDQGQNYNSPLHF.

This CDR3 reads CASSTGQIYEQYF. For the CDR3, the DNA is TGTGCCAGCAGCACCGGACAGATTTACGAGCAGTACTTC. The chain is built from TRBV5-4 and TRBJ2-7; D may be TRBD1 (6 bases). Trimming cost V 4 bases and J 4 bases, with 12 bases left between them. Germline V CDR1 and CDR2: SGHNT, YYREEE (reference sequence). CDR3 size: 13 residues. The variable domain in full, with the rest retrieved from reference TRBV5-4 and TRBJ2-7, is ETGVTQSPTHLIKTRGQQVTLRCSSQSGHNTVSWYQQALGQGPQFIFQYYREEENGRGNFPPRFSGLQFPNYSSELNVNALELDDSALYLCASSTGQIYEQYFGPGTRLTVT.

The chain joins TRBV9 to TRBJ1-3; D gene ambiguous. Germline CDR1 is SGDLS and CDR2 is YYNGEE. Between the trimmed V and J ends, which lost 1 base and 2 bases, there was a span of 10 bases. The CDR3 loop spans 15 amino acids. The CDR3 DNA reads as TGTGCCAGCAGCGTAAATCCACTTCCTGGAAACACCATATATTTT. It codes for CASSVNPLPGNTIYF.

CDR3: CASSYTGVMNTEAFF. The CDR3 DNA follows: TGTGCCAGCAGTTATACAGGGGTCATGAACACTGAAGCTTTCTTT. The chain joins TRBV6-5 to TRBJ1-1; 7 bases map to TRBD1. Germline values: CDR1 MNHEY, CDR2 SVGAGI. Trimming removed 3 bases from V and 0 bases from J; junction bases left unmatched: 4. This CDR3 has 15 residues.

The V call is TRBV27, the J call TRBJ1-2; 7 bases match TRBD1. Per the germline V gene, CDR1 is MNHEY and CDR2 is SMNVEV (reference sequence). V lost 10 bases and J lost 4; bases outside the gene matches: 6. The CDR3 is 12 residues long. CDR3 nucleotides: TGTGCCACCCAGGACAGGTTCTATGGCTACACCTTC. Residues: CATQDRFYGYTF.

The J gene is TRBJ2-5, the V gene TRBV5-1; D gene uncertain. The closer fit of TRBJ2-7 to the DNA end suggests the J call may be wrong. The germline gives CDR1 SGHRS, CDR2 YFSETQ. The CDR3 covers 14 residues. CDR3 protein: CASSLPRAFSEQYF. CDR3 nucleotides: TGCGCCAGCAGCTTGCCTCGTGCCTTTTCCGAGCAGTACTTC.

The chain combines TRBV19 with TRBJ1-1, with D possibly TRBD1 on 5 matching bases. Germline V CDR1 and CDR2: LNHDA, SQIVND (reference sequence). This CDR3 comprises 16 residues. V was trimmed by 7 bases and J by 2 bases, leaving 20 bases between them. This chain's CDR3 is CASIPPGRGFNTEAFF. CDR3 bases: TGTGCCAGTATTCCCCCTGGCCGGGGGTTCAACACTGAAGCTTTCTTT.

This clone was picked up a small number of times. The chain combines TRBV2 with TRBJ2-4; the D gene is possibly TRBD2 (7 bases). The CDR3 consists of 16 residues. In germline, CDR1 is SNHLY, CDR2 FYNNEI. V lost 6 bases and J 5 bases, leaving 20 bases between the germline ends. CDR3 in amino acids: CASRPAAGDYQNIQYF. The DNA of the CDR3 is TGTGCCAGCAGACCCGCGGCAGGGGACTATCAAAACATTCAGTACTTC.

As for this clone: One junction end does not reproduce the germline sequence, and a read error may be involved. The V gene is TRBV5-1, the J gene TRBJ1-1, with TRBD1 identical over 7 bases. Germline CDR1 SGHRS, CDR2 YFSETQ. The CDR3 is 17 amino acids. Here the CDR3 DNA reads TGCGCCAGCCGCTTGGGGAAAATGACAGGGATGGTAACTGAAGCTTTCTTT. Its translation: CASRLGKMTGMVTEAFF.

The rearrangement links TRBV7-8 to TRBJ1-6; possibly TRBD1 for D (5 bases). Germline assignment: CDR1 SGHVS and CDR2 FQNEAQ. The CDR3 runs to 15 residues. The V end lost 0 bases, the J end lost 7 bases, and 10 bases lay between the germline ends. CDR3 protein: CASSLAGGLNSPLHF. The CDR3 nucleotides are TGTGCCAGCAGCTTAGCGGGGGGGTTGAATTCACCCCTCCACTTT.

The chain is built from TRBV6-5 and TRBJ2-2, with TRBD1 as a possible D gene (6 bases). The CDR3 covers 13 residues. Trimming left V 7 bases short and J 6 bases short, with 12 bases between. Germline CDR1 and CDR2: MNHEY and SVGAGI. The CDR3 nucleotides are TGTGCCAGCACCATTGGGACATCCGGGGAGCTGTTTTTT. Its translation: CASTIGTSGELFF.

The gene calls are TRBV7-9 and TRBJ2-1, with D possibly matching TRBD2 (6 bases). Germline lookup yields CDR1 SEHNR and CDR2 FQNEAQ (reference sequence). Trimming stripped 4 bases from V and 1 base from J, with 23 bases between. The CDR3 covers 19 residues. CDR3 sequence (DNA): TGTGCCAGCAGCTCTACAACACCGCGGGACGAGGTATCCTACAATGAGCAGTTCTTC. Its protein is CASSSTTPRDEVSYNEQFF. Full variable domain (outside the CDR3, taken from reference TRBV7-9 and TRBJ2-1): DTGVSQNPRHKITKRGQNVTFRCDPISEHNRLYWYRQTLGQGPEFLTYFQNEAQLEKSRLLSDRFSAERPKGSFSTLEIQRTEQGDSAMYLCASSSTTPRDEVSYNEQFFGPGTRLTVL.

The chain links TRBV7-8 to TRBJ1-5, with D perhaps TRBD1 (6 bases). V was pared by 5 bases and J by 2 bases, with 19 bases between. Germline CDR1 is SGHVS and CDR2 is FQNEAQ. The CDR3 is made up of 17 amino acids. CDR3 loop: CASSPQFSRQGNQPQHF. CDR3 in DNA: TGTGCCAGCAGCCCCCAGTTTAGCCGACAGGGCAATCAGCCCCAGCATTTT.

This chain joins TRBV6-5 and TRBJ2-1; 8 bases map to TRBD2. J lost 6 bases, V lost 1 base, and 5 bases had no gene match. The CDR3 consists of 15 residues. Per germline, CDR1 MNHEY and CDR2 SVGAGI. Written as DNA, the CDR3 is TGTGCCAGCAGTTACTTTTCTAGCGGGCTCAATGAGCAGTTCTTC. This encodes CASSYFSSGLNEQFF.